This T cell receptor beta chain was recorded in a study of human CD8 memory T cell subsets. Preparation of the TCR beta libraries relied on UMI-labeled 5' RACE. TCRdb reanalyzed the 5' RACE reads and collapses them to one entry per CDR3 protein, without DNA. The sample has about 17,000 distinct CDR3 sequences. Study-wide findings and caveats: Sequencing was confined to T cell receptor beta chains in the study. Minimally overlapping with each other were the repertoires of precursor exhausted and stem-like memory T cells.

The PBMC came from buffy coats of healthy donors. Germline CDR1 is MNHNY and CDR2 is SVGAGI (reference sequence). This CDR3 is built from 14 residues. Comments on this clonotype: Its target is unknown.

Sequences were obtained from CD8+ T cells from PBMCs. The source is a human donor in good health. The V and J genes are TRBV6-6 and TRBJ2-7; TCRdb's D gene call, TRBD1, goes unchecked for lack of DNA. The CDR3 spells CATSEDRDIYEQYF.